The rows below give T cell receptor beta chains drawn from one sample of a study of shared clonotypes between healthy human individuals. The protocol was immunoSEQ multiplex PCR, while the TCRdb copy is restricted to in-frame clones and leaves out a portion. The sample shows roughly 1.4 million clones, 98% of them seen only once. The sample was naive CD4+ T cells sorted from blood. These receptors were taken from a man aged 25 to 40 in good health. The CDR3 runs from the conserved cysteine through the conserved F or W. The D gene is left open where the match is weak. Rows may omit the clone size; those that give it use once, few, many or a size class.

>TRBV29-1|TRBJ1-1|-|-
TGCAGCGTTGAAGGGGGGAACACTGAAGCTTTCTTT
CSVEGGNTEAFF
>TRBV19|TRBJ2-6|once|-
TGTGCCAGTAATAAAGGGGCAGCTGGGGCCAACGTCCTGACTTTC
CASNKGAAGANVLTF
>TRBV5-5|TRBJ1-5|-|-
TGTGCCAGCAGCTTAGGCGTGGACCGATATCAGCCCCAGCATTTT
CASSLGVDRYQPQHF
>TRBV6-5|TRBJ2-2|-|-
TGTGCCAGCAGTTACGAGGCTAGGGGGAGAAACGGGGAGCTGTTTTTT
CASSYEARGRNGELFF
>TRBV5-8|TRBJ1-2|-|TRBD1
TGTGCCAGCAGCCTAACCGGGACAGGGGCTGACTATGGCTACACCTTC
CASSLTGTGADYGYTF
>TRBV21-1|TRBJ1-2|-|-
TGTGCCAGCAGCAAGGGGGACAGGGTAAAGAACTATGGCTACACCTTC
CASSKGDRVKNYGYTF
>TRBV5-5|TRBJ2-5|-|-
TGTGCCAGCAGCTTACTACGCTCAGGGGGGAAAGAGACCCAGTACTTC
CASSLLRSGGKETQYF
>TRBV7-2|TRBJ2-3|-|-
TGTGCCAGCAGCTCTGGGAAAGCGGAAACAGATACGCAGTATTTT
CASSSGKAETDTQYF
>TRBV2|TRBJ2-7|-|-
TGTGCCAGCAGTGAGCCGGGACGGAGCTCCTACGAGCAGTACTTC
CASSEPGRSSYEQYF
>TRBV6-1|TRBJ2-7|-|-
TGTGCCAGCGGGTTAGGCTACGAGCAGTACTTC
CASGLGYEQYF
>TRBV11-2|TRBJ2-3|-|-
TGTGCCAGCCTAAACAACCACAGGACGAGAAGAAATACGCAGTATTTT
CASLNNHRTRRNTQYF
>TRBV19|TRBJ2-7|-|-
TGTGCCAGTAGTATCCCGGGATCCTACGAGCAGTACTTC
CASSIPGSYEQYF
>TRBV9|TRBJ1-4|once|-
TGTGCCAGCAGCCCCGGAGGGTTTCCGAATGAAAAACTGTTTTTT
CASSPGGFPNEKLFF
>TRBV30|TRBJ1-1|-|-
TGTGCCTGGAGCAGGATTATACACGCTGAAGCTTTCTTT
CAWSRIIHAEAFF
>TRBV7-8|TRBJ2-2|-|-
TGTGCCAGCAGCTTAATATTGGGGGGCCCGGGACGGGACACCGGGGAGCTGTTTTTT
CASSLILGGPGRDTGELFF
>TRBV15|TRBJ1-2|-|-
TGTGCCACCAGCAGAGTGGCGCCCTATGGCTACACCTTC
CATSRVAPYGYTF
>TRBV9|TRBJ1-1|-|-
TGTGCCAGCAGCGTAGCGGGGTTGGCTGAAGCTTTCTTT
CASSVAGLAEAFF
>TRBV2|TRBJ1-2|-|-
TGTGCCAGCAGTGAGGGGGTGGGGTCCTATGGCTACACCTTC
CASSEGVGSYGYTF
>TRBV5-8|TRBJ2-7|-|-
TGTGCCAGCAGCTTCGCGGCTAGCGTTCAAAGGTCCTCCGAGCAGTACTTC
CASSFAASVQRSSEQYF
>TRBV7-2|TRBJ1-5|-|-
TGTGCCAGCAGCTCCAGGGGATCCAATCAGCCCCAGCATTTT
CASSSRGSNQPQHF
>TRBV29-1|TRBJ2-1|-|TRBD2
TGCAGCGTCGGGACTAGTTGGAACAATGAGCAGTTCTTC
CSVGTSWNNEQFF
>TRBV28|TRBJ2-7|once|-
TGTGCCAGCAGTCAGGCTCTTCCCTACGAGCAGTACTTC
CASSQALPYEQYF
>TRBV11-2|TRBJ2-1|-|TRBD2
TGTGCCAGCAGCTTAGTCCCTAGACTAGCGGGAGTAGGTGAGCAGTTCTTC
CASSLVPRLAGVGEQFF
>TRBV27|TRBJ2-5|once|TRBD1
TGTGCCAGCAGTTTCGGACAGGTGCGAGAGACCCAGTACTTC
CASSFGQVRETQYF
>TRBV9|TRBJ2-7|-|-
TGTGCCAGCAGCGTAGGGGTTGAGGGTCTCTACGAGCAGTACTTC
CASSVGVEGLYEQYF
>TRBV5-8|TRBJ2-7|-|TRBD2
TGTGCCAGCAGCCTTGACCGCATGTGGACTAGCGTTGACGAGCAGTACTTC
CASSLDRMWTSVDEQYF
>TRBV5-1|TRBJ1-1|-|-
TGCGCCAGCAGCTTGGTGGCAGACCCGAACACTGAAGCTTTCTTT
CASSLVADPNTEAFF
>TRBV5-1|TRBJ2-1|-|-
TGCGCCAGCAGCTTGGGCGGGAAAAGTACTAATGAGCAGTTCTTC
CASSLGGKSTNEQFF
>TRBV29-1|TRBJ2-3|-|TRBD2
TGCAGCGTTGGCAGCGGGACCACAGATACGCAGTATTTT
CSVGSGTTDTQYF
>TRBV6-5|TRBJ1-1|-|-
TGTGCCAGCAGCGGTACAGGCATGAACACTGAAGCTTTCTTT
CASSGTGMNTEAFF
>TRBV18|TRBJ2-7|-|TRBD2
TGTGCCAGCTCACCAGGTCTAGCGGCCATCTACGAGCAGTACTTC
CASSPGLAAIYEQYF
>TRBV6-1|TRBJ2-7|once|TRBD1
TGTGCCAGCAGTGAACCTTCGATTGCAGGGCAGGGGGCTGGATACTTC
CASSEPSIAGQGAGYF